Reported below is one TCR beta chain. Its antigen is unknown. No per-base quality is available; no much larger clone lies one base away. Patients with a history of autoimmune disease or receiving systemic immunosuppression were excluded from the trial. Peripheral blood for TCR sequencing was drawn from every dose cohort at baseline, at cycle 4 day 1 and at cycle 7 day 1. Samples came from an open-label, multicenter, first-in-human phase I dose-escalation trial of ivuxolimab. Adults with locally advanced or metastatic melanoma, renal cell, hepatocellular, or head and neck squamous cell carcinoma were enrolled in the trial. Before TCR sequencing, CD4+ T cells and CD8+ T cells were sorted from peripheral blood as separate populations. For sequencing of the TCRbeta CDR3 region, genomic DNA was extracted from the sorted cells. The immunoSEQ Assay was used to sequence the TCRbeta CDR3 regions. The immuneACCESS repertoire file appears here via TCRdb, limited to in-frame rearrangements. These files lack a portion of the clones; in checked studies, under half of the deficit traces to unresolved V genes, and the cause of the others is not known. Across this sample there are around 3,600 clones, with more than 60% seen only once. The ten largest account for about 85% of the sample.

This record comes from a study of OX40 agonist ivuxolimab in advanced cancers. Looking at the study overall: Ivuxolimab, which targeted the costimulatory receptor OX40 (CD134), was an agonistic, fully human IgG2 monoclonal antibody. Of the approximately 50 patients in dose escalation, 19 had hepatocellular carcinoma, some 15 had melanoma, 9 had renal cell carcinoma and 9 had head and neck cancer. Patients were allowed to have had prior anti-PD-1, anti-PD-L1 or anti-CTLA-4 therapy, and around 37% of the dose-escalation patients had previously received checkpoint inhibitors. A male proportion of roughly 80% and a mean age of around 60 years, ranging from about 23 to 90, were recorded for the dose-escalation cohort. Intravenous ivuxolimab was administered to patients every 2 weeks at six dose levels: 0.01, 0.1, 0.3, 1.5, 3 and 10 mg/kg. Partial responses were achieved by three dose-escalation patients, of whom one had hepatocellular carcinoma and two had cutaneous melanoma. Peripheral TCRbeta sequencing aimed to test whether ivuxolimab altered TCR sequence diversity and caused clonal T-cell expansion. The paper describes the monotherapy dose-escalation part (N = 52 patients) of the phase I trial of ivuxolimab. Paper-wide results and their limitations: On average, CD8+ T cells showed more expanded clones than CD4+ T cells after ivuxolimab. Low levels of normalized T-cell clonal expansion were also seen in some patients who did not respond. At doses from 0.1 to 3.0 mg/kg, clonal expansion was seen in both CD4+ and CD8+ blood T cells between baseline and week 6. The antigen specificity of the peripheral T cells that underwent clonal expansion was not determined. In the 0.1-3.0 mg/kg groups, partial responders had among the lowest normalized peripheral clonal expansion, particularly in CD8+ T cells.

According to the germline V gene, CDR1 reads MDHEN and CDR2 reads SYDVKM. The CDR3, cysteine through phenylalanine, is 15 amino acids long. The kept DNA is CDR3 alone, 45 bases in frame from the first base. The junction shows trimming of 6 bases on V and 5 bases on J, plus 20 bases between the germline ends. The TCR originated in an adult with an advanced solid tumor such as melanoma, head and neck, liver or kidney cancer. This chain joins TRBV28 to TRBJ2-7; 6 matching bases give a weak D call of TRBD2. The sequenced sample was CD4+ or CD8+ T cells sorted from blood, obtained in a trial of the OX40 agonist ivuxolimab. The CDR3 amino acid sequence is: CASSPREGTLDEQYF. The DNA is TGTGCCAGCAGCCCCCGCGAGGGGACTTTGGACGAGCAGTACTTC.